The TCR beta chain described here comes from a study of cytomegalovirus exposure and HLA in healthy donors. Each donor was nominally healthy when sampled (though unrecorded immune exposures were likely). A word on this clone: Its specificity is not known.

Both 60 Vbeta primers and 13 Jbeta primers went into the PCR. In the original analysis: Counted up in a later analysis, unique TCR beta chains came to about 80 million, with around 12 million shared. Assay used: immunoSEQ multiplex PCR; TCRdb lists only in-frame clones, some missing. V and J calls and clone size come straight from that table; D and trimming were deduced from the DNA. The repertoire holds roughly 120,000 clones, with under 80% as singletons. Study results and caveats: Researchers reportedly found TCR beta sequences accurately predicted most subjects' HLA-A and HLA-B alleles. TCR sequences were mostly rare, though some public TCRs occurred in many donors.

The CDR3 length is 14 residues. Germline-derived CDR1 and CDR2 are GTSNPN and SVGIG (reference sequence). Trimming at V came to 4 bases and at J to 1 base, leaving 7 bases not matched to a gene. The chain uses TRBV30 and TRBJ2-7; 7 bases are a match to TRBD2. Material: PBMCs. The receptor was isolated from a woman aged 55-69 years in good health and CMV-seropositive. This chain's CDR3 is CAWIGGSRSYEQYF. The CDR3 bases are TGTGCCTGGATTGGCGGGAGTCGGTCCTACGAGCAGTACTTC.